This T cell receptor beta chain was documented in a study of blood T cell repertoires in COVID-19. This CDR3 has 12 amino acids. The germline CDR1 and CDR2 sequences are SGHAT and FQNNGV. Note on this clone: Its ends do not fully match the called genes, so a read error is possible.

The method was immunoSEQ multiplex PCR; TCRdb's version includes in-frame clones alone and lacks a portion of them. Among tens of thousands of clones listed, about 74% were seen once. Seattle-derived patients entered the study during active infection and were followed longitudinally. Sequenced sample: peripheral blood. This clonotype originated in a man between 70 and 80 years old with COVID-19, enrolled during active disease. The chain couples TRBV11-2 to TRBJ1-1; D not certain. The CDR3 nucleotides are TGTGCCAGCAGCCTAGACTTGACTGAAGCTTTCTTT. Translation gives CASSLDLTEAFF.